This T cell receptor beta chain was sequenced during a study of vaccination and CD4 T cells after COVID-19 (dated by TCRdb to 2022 to 2024). Regarding the complete study: Convalescent patients had a positive SARS-CoV-2 result on nasal swab PCR, and of these patients, nine had mild disease and one had severe disease. In about 11 COVID-19 convalescent patients and a handful of infection-naive healthy vaccine recipients, the spike-specific CD4+ TCR repertoire before mRNA vaccination was compared with the repertoire after mRNA vaccination. Two doses of either the Pfizer-BioNTech BNT162b2 vaccine (n=8) or the Moderna mRNA-1273 vaccine (n=2) were administered to participants. Post-COVID blood samples from convalescent patients were collected a median of roughly 100 days after diagnosis, with a range of about 35 to 180 days. Control cultures received a CEFX viral epitope pool as the positive control, an HIV-1 Nef peptide pool as the negative control, or no peptide. Culture stimuli were overlapping spike peptide pools from SARS-CoV-2 and from the common cold coronaviruses HCoV-NL63, HCoV-OC43 and HCoV-229E. The convalescent cohort comprised six males and four females, including two Hispanic individuals, seven Caucasians, two Asians and one multiracial person. Post-vaccine blood samples were taken a median of around 70 days after the second vaccine dose, with a range of about 13 to 250 days. The paper as a whole reports these results and caveats: In convalescent patients, nearly all vaccine-specific clones (304 of 307) were found to be mono-reactive for SARS-CoV-2 spike rather than cross-reactive with common cold coronaviruses. Among the post-vaccine SARS-CoV-2-reactive clones in convalescent patients, a median around 90% showed up only after vaccination, which suggests vaccine-specific priming. Although the median number of SARS-CoV-2-reactive clonotypes went up from more than 20 after infection to some 37 after vaccination, the increase was not significant. The study included relatively few convalescent patients and did not analyze early timepoints after natural infection.

Read against the paper, the sample's treatment or condition label means: approximately 9-day PBMC culture with coronavirus spike peptide pools or control peptides (ViraFEST assay). The ViraFEST assay, used in the study, expanded antigen-specific T cells with peptide pools and then identified the expanded clonotypes through TCR sequencing. The convalescent patients' positive SARS-CoV-2 PCR tests were from March to December 2020, which was before the Alpha, Beta and Delta variants emerged in the United States. Each well held under 2.5 million PBMCs cultured in IMDM containing around 5% human AB serum and approximately 10 IU/ml IL-2, with 10 ug/ml peptide pools added. On days 3 and 7, half of the culture medium was replaced with fresh IL-2-containing medium. After approximately eleven days of culture, CD4+ T cells were isolated by negative selection with the EasySep CD4+ T cell isolation kit. PBMCs were separated from whole blood using Ficoll-Paque Plus gradient centrifugation and then either used fresh or cryopreserved at -140C. Triplicate wells were generally used for each culture condition.

The method was PCR. TCR sequencing of DNA from cultured CD4+ T cells used the Oncomine TCR Beta short-read assay at the Johns Hopkins FTIC core. The QIAamp micro DNA kit was used to extract genomic DNA from the cultured CD4+ T cells. The Oncomine TCR Beta libraries from cultured CD4+ T cells were pooled using unique dual indexes and then sequenced on an Illumina iSeq 100. As for how the authors treated the data: Non-productive sequences were removed, and CDR3s that did not start with C, did not end with F or W, or were shorter than 7 amino acids were discarded. The MANAFEST web application was used to identify antigen-specific clonotypes by comparing peptide-stimulated wells against reference wells and other culture wells. For a clone to be called positive, the clone needed an FDR below 0.05, an odds ratio above 5, and a productive frequency above 0.1% in at least two of three replicate wells. Clonotypes that were significantly expanded in both SARS-CoV-2 spike wells and at least one common cold coronavirus spike condition were defined as cross-reactive. Similarity between CDR3 sequences was evaluated in R version 3.6.1 using Levenshtein distances (stringdist) and unrooted phylogenetic trees (ape). The public reads were run again by TCRdb, first through fastp at Q25 and then through MiXCR, and only productive beta chains were kept. CDR3 protein duplicates are merged, each entry listing the most common genes and DNA. The V and J calls come from TCRdb's annotation, not from the publication. The sample table lists 9,500 to 15,000 distinct CDR3 sequences, around 60% of them with a count of one. Roughly 22% of the sample belongs to the ten largest clones.

V sheds 4 bases and J sheds 3 bases, leaving 13 bases between their ends. The germline V gene (reference sequence) provides CDR1 LNHDA and CDR2 SQIVND. Taken from cysteine to phenylalanine, the CDR3 has 14 residues. Of the read, only the CDR3 DNA is kept; its 42 bases are in frame from base 1. To note about this clonotype: Its antigen is unknown. Base qualities are not provided; no much larger clone lies one nucleotide away.

The TCR comes from a human donor who had recovered from COVID-19. The rearranged segments are TRBV19 and TRBJ2-7; TRBD2 is a possible D gene, resting on 5 matching bases. The material sequenced was CD4+ T cells from blood, cultured in vitro. The DNA sequence is given as TGTGCCAGTAGTAGCGGGCTGAGGGACTACGAGCAGTACTTC. The translation is CASSSGLRDYEQYF.